These 3 T cell receptor beta chains were sequenced from one sample in a study of naive and memory T cell subsets. The beta constant-region primer was an equimolar mix of two oligonucleotides covering TRBC1 and TRBC2. From the UMI-ligation and nested PCR reads, TCRdb called clonotypes with MiXCR, one entry per CDR3 protein. The sample consists of 84,000 or so distinct CDR3 sequences, roughly 7% of them appearing once. Source material: central memory CD4+ T cells from blood. These TCRs come from a human donor in good health.

CDR3 bases: TGTGCCAGCAGCGCGCTTGGTGCCAGCCAAGAGACCCAGTACTTC. Its translation: CASSALGASQETQYF. V gene TRBV9 combines with J gene TRBJ2-5, with no clear D. Germline V gene lookup returns CDR1 SGDLS and CDR2 YYNGEE. V shed 3 bases and J shed 1 base, with 13 bases lying between them. The CDR3 is made up of 15 amino acids. The variable domain in full, with the rest retrieved from reference TRBV9 and TRBJ2-5, is DSGVTQTPKHLITATGQRVTLRCSPRSGDLSVYWYQQSLDQGLQFLIQYYNGEERAKGNILERFSAQQFPDLHSELNLSSLELGDSALYFCASSALGASQETQYFGPGTRLLVL.

In this sample, this clonotype turned up many times. This chain links TRBV7-2 with TRBJ2-6; no clear D. CDR3 size: 15 residues. V was trimmed by 5 bases and J by 0 bases, leaving 8 bases between them. CDR1 and CDR2 (germline): SGHTA, FQGNSA. CDR3 bases: TGTGCCAGCAGCCCAAGGTTCTCTGGGGCCAACGTCCTGACTTTC. This sequence encodes CASSPRFSGANVLTF.

In this sample, this clonotype turned up many times. This sequence joins TRBV18 and TRBJ1-1, with 8 nucleotides matching TRBD1. The CDR3 is 17 residues long. Losses at the gene ends were 6 bases for V and 6 bases for J; bases not matched to a gene: 18. From germline, CDR1 is KGHSH and CDR2 LQKENI. In nucleotides, the CDR3 is TGTGCCAGCTCGACCCGAATACCTTCGGGACAGGTTTCTGAAGCTTTCTTT. As protein: CASSTRIPSGQVSEAFF.